This T cell receptor (beta chain) was sequenced in a study of metastatic and nonmetastatic thyroid tumors. Background on the study: Comparison of repertoires was carried out across blood and tumor or nodule tissue from malignant and benign thyroid patients. Overall study results and limits: TCR beta diversity was reportedly significantly higher in malignant thyroid tumors than benign nodules, in blood and tumor.

V lost 3 bases and J lost 5, with 19 bases in between. The CDR3 runs to 16 residues. Looked up from germline, CDR1 is LNHDA and CDR2 is SQIVND (reference sequence). Every patient was untreated before thyroid surgery. Authors' analysis steps: CDR3 differences across clinicopathological groups were used to build a distant-metastasis classifier for papillary thyroid cancer. TCRdb redid the clone calls on the PCR reads using MiXCR. The V and J calls reflect TCRdb's pipeline rather than the authors' work. The table has about 16,000 clones, 9.5% to 15% seen once; the top ten hold approximately 30%. In regard to this clone: The target antigen is unknown.

Sequenced: blood. The sequence was obtained from a female donor with papillary thyroid cancer or a benign thyroid nodule (not recorded which). Some clones in this sample may be carry-over from other donors' samples. The chain joins TRBV19 to TRBJ2-5; the D gene could be TRBD1 or TRBD2 (7 bases each). CDR3 nucleotides: TGTGCCAGTAGTATCAGGGGGGGCCCAATGGGTGAGACCCAGTACTTC. Translation: CASSIRGGPMGETQYF.